Described below is a single TCR beta chain sequence and its context. Germline V gene lookup returns CDR1 GTSNPN and CDR2 SVGIG (reference sequence). The CDR3 has 13 residues. V was cut by 2 bases and J by 2 bases, with 8 bases left in between. The data are from a study of blood T cell repertoires in COVID-19. Study as a whole: Sample material is recorded as cDNA or gDNA derived from T cells, B-cell-depleted T cells, or PBMCs.

Using immunoSEQ multiplex PCR, the repertoire was profiled, and TCRdb retains in-frame clones only, with some absent. Of about 160,000 clones in the sample, about 81% were seen once. The source is a human donor in a cohort sampled during active COVID-19. The rearrangement joins TRBV30 to TRBJ2-3; unclear D gene. Sequencing was carried out using peripheral blood. In DNA form, the CDR3 reads TGTGCCTGGAGTACTGTAAACACAGATACGCAGTATTTT. It specifies CAWSTVNTDTQYF.